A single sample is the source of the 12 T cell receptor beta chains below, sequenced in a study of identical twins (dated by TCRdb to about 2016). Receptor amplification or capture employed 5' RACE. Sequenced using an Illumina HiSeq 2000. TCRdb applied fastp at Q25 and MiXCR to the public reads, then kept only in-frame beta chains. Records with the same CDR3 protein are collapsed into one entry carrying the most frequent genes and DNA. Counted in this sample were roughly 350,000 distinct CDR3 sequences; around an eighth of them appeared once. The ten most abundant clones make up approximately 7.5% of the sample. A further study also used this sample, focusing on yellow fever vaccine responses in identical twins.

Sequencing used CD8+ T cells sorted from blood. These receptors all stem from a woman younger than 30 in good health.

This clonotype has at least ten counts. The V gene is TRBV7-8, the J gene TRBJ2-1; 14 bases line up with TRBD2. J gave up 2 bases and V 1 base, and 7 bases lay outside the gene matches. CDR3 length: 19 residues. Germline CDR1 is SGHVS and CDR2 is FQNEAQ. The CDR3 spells CASSLDVGLAGGPYNEQFF. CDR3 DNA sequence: TGTGCCAGCAGCTTAGACGTCGGACTAGCGGGAGGTCCCTACAATGAGCAGTTCTTC.

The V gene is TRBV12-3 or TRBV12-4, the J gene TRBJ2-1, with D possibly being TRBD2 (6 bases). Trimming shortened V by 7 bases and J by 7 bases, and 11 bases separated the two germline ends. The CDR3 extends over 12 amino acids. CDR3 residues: CASTIGLNEQFF. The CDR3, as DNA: TGTGCCAGCACCATTGGACTAAATGAGCAGTTCTTC.

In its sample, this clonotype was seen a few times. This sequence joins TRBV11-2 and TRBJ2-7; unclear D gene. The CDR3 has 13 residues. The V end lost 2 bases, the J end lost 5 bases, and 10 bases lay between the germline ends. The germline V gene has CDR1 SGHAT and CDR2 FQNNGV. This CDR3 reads CASSLSQKDEQYF. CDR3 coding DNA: TGTGCCAGCAGCTTATCTCAAAAAGACGAGCAGTACTTC.

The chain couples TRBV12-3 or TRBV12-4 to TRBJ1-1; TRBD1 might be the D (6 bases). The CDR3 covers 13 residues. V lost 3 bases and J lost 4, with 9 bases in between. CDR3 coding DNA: TGTGCCAGCAGTTTGGGGGCATTCACTGAAGCTTTCTTT. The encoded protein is CASSLGAFTEAFF.

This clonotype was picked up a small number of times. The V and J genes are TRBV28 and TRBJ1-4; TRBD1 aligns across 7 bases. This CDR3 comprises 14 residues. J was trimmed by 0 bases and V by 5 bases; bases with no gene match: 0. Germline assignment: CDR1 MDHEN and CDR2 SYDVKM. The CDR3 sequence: CASSTGATNEKLFF. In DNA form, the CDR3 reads TGTGCCAGCAGTACAGGGGCAACTAATGAAAAACTGTTTTTT.

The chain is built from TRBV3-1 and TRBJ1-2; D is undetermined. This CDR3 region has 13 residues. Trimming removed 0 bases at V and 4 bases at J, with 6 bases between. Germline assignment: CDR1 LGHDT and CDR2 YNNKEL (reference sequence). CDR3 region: CASSQDASYGYTF. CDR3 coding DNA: TGTGCCAGCAGCCAAGACGCCAGCTATGGCTACACCTTC.

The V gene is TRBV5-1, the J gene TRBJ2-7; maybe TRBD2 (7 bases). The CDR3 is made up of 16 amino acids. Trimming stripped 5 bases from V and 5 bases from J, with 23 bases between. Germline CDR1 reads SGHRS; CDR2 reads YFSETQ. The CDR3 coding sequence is TGCGCCAGCAGTTCCCGAGCGGGACAAATAGCTGACGAGCAGTACTTC. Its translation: CASSSRAGQIADEQYF.

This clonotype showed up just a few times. CDR3 residues: CSARDPDFNEQFF. The DNA for the CDR3 is TGCAGTGCTAGAGATCCGGATTTCAATGAGCAGTTCTTC. The chain is built from TRBV20-1 and TRBJ2-1; the D is unclear. Germline assignment: CDR1 DFQATT and CDR2 SNEGSKA (reference sequence). The ends were cut back, 0 bases at V and 6 bases at J, with 9 bases in the middle. The CDR3 is 13 residues long.

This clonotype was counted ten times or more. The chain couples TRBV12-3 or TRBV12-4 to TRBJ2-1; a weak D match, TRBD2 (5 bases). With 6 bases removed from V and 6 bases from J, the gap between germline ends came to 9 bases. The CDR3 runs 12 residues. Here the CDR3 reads CASRLVANEQFF. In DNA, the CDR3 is TGTGCCAGCAGACTAGTTGCCAATGAGCAGTTCTTC.

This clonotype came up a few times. This CDR3 reads CASLAEQETQYF. CDR3 bases: TGCGCCAGTCTAGCGGAACAAGAGACCCAGTACTTC. V usage is TRBV10-2 and J usage is TRBJ2-5, with 7 bases fitting TRBD2. V gave up 9 bases and J gave up 2 bases; unmatched junction bases: 3. This CDR3 has 12 residues. Germline CDR1 WSHSY, CDR2 SAAADI.

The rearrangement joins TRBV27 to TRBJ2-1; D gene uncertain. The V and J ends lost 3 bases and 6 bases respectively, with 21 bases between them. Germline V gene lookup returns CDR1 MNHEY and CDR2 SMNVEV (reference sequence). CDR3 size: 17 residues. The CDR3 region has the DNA TGTGCCAGCAGTTTTGTCTCGTCCGGGCCCTGGGCCAATGAGCAGTTCTTC. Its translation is CASSFVSSGPWANEQFF.

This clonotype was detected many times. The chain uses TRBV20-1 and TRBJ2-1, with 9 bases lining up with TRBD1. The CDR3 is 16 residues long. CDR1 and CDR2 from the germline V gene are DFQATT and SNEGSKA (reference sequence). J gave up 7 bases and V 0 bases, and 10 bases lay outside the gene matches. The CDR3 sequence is CSARDLAGTGYNEQFF. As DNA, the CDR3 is TGCAGTGCTAGAGATCTAGCCGGGACAGGGTATAATGAGCAGTTCTTC.